The 31 T cell receptor beta chains below all came from one sample that was sequenced in a study of response to subunit inactivated influenza vaccine. TCRdb analysed the RT-PCR reads with MiXCR anew, one entry per CDR3 protein. The table shows a few hundred thousand distinct CDR3 sequences, with around a fifth occurring only once. Sequencing was performed on PBMCs from blood, taken roughly 20 months after vaccination. Receptor source: a man aged 45-69 years who received an inactivated influenza vaccine.

Many counts were recorded for this clonotype. The chain carries TRBV7-2 and TRBJ1-1; 8 positions match TRBD1. Trimming cost V 0 bases and J 5 bases; bases outside gene matches: 5. Germline CDR1 is SGHTA and CDR2 is FQGNSA. This CDR3 region has 15 residues. The CDR3 is CASSLAQGARTEAFF. The CDR3 DNA reads TGTGCCAGCAGCTTAGCCCAGGGGGCAAGAACTGAAGCTTTCTTT.

This clonotype was observed a few times. This rearrangement joins TRBV10-3 to TRBJ2-1, with D perhaps given as TRBD1 or TRBD2 (5 bases each). Trimming removed 2 bases at V and 5 bases at J, with 13 bases between. This CDR3 is 15 amino acids long. The V gene's germline CDR1 is ENHRY and CDR2 SYGVKD. This chain's CDR3 is CAISEGREGHNEQFF. The CDR3 DNA sequence: TGTGCCATCAGTGAGGGGAGAGAGGGGCACAATGAGCAGTTCTTC.

The chain combines TRBV14 with TRBJ1-2; possible D gene TRBD1, 5 bases. Germline CDR1 and CDR2: SGHDN and FVKESK. The CDR3 contains 14 residues. V lost 3 bases and J 6 bases, leaving 14 bases between the germline ends. The CDR3 DNA reads TGTGCCAGCAGCCAGCCCGGCAGGGTCGATGGCTACACCTTC. Translated, it gives CASSQPGRVDGYTF. The variable domain in full, completed from reference TRBV14 and TRBJ1-2, reads EAGVTQFPSHSVIEKGQTVTLRCDPISGHDNLYWYRRVMGKEIKFLLHFVKESKQDESGMPNNRFLAERTGGTYSTLKVQPAELEDSGVYFCASSQPGRVDGYTFGSGTRLTVV.

The J gene is TRBJ2-3, the V gene TRBV5-1; 10 bases are shared with TRBD2. Losses at the gene ends were 5 bases for V and 5 bases for J; bases not matched to a gene: 5. This CDR3 is built from 14 residues. Germline loops: CDR1 SGHRS, CDR2 YFSETQ. The chain's CDR3 is CASSKRGGVDTQYF. CDR3 DNA sequence: TGCGCCAGCAGTAAGCGGGGGGGCGTAGATACGCAGTATTTT. The full variable domain, rest sourced from reference TRBV5-1 and TRBJ2-3, is KAGVTQTPRYLIKTRGQQVTLSCSPISGHRSVSWYQQTPGQGLQFLFEYFSETQRNKGNFPGRFSGRQFSNSRSEMNVSTLELGDSALYLCASSKRGGVDTQYFGPGTRLTVL.

This clonotype has a handful of counts. V and J are TRBV28 and TRBJ2-1; D unclear. The V gene's germline CDR1 is MDHEN and CDR2 SYDVKM. Between the trimmed V and J ends, which lost 7 bases and 13 bases, there was a span of 17 bases. The CDR3 totals 12 residues. The CDR3 here is CASTGLGNSQFF. The DNA for the CDR3 is TGTGCCAGCACCGGTTTAGGGAACAGCCAGTTCTTC.

The rearrangement uses TRBV14 and TRBJ2-1; 9 nucleotides line up with TRBD2. The CDR3 consists of 17 residues. Trimming cost V 1 base and J 6 bases; bases outside gene matches: 10. Per germline, CDR1 SGHDN and CDR2 FVKESK. The CDR3 nucleotides read TGTGCCAGCAGCCAAGGGGGGCGGCTAGCGGGATTCAATGAGCAGTTCTTC. This codes for CASSQGGRLAGFNEQFF.

This clonotype has a count of ten or more. The chain is built from TRBV4-3 and TRBJ1-4; TRBD1 might be the D (6 bases). From germline, CDR1 is LGHNA and CDR2 YSLEER. The CDR3 is made up of 15 amino acids. Trimming shortened V by 0 bases and J by 7 bases, and 12 bases separated the two germline ends. CDR3 DNA: TGCGCCAGCAGCCAAGATTACAGGGCATTTGAAAAACTGTTTTTT. Its protein product is CASSQDYRAFEKLFF.

The rearrangement joins TRBV4-3 to TRBJ2-1, with a tentative D call TRBD2 (5 bases). The germline gives CDR1 LGHNA, CDR2 YSLEER. Trimming shortened V by 0 bases and J by 0 bases, and 9 bases separated the two germline ends. The CDR3 is 16 amino acids. CDR3 nucleotides: TGCGCCAGCAGCCAAGACGGGGTAGACTCCTACAATGAGCAGTTCTTC. Protein: CASSQDGVDSYNEQFF.

The CDR3: CASSFTGTGAYEQYF. For the CDR3, the DNA is TGCGCCAGCAGCTTCACCGGGACAGGGGCCTACGAGCAGTACTTC. The J gene is TRBJ2-7, the V gene TRBV5-1; 10 bases fit TRBD1. After removal of 2 bases from V and 2 bases from J, the junction contained 4 bases not matched to a gene. Germline CDR1 reads SGHRS; CDR2 reads YFSETQ. The CDR3 runs to 15 residues.

CDR3 bases: TGTGCCAGCAGCGCAGACAGTTACACCGGGGAGCTGTTTTTT. This gives the protein CASSADSYTGELFF. V usage is TRBV4-2 and J usage is TRBJ2-2, with D maybe TRBD1 (5 bases). The V end was cut by 5 bases, the J end by 3 bases, with 10 bases between. The germline gives CDR1 LGHNA, CDR2 YNFKEQ. This CDR3 has 14 amino acids.

This clonotype was counted only a few times. The chain links TRBV29-1 to TRBJ1-1; D remains ambiguous. The V end was cut by 7 bases, the J end by 0 bases, with 9 bases between. The CDR3 spans 12 residues. Looked up from germline, CDR1 is SQVTM and CDR2 is ANQGSEA. The CDR3 sequence: CSATYMNTEAFF. In nucleotides, the CDR3 is TGCAGCGCCACCTACATGAACACTGAAGCTTTCTTT.

The sample holds a few counts of this clonotype. This chain connects TRBV6-1 to TRBJ1-3, with TRBD1 identical over 8 bases. Looked up from germline, CDR1 is MNHNS and CDR2 is SASEGT. The V and J ends lost 4 bases and 1 base, in that order; junction bases with no gene match: 3. The CDR3 runs 15 residues. The CDR3 bases are TGTGCCAGCAGTGGACAGGGGAGGTCTGGAAACACCATATATTTT. Protein: CASSGQGRSGNTIYF.

The rearrangement links TRBV7-2 to TRBJ2-3, with a possible D match to TRBD1 (6 bases). The CDR3 loop spans 13 amino acids. Germline V lookup: CDR1 SGHTA, CDR2 FQGNSA. With 6 bases removed from V and 3 bases from J, the gap between germline ends came to 10 bases. CDR3 sequence (DNA): TGTGCCAGCAGGTTCCAGGGGACAGATACGCAGTATTTT. It specifies CASRFQGTDTQYF.

This clonotype was detected only a few times. V gene TRBV5-1 combines with J gene TRBJ1-2; D unresolved. CDR3 length equals 15 residues. Germline values: CDR1 SGHRS, CDR2 YFSETQ. Between the trimmed V and J ends, which lost 4 bases and 4 bases, there was a span of 17 bases. The CDR3 region is CASSPDPEQIYGYTF. The CDR3 nucleotides are TGCGCCAGCAGCCCCGACCCGGAACAGATCTATGGCTACACCTTC.

The chain employs TRBV12-3 or TRBV12-4 and TRBJ1-6; TRBD1 matches at 7 bases. This CDR3 contains 14 residues. The J segment lost 8 bases and the V segment lost 3 bases, leaving 4 bases of the junction unmatched. CDR3: CASSFTGEDSPLHF. CDR3 nucleotide sequence: TGTGCCAGCAGTTTTACAGGGGAGGATTCACCCCTCCACTTT.

The chain has TRBV10-3 and TRBJ1-6; tentatively, D is TRBD1 (5 bases). V lost 4 bases to trimming and J lost 5 bases, with 12 bases between them. This CDR3 region has 15 residues. Germline CDR1 and CDR2: ENHRY and SYGVKD. CDR3 sequence (DNA): TGTGCCATCAGTGGTACCGACAGCAATAATTCACCCCTCCACTTT. Translated: CAISGTDSNNSPLHF.

This clonotype occurred many times. This chain joins TRBV7-2 and TRBJ1-4; tentative D call: TRBD1 (6 bases). Germline loops: CDR1 SGHTA, CDR2 FQGNSA. Between the trimmed V and J ends, which lost 5 bases and 1 base, there was a span of 11 bases. CDR3 length: 15 amino acids. The DNA for the CDR3 is TGTGCCAGCAGCCCGAACAGGGAAACTAATGAAAAACTGTTTTTT. Protein sequence: CASSPNRETNEKLFF.

This chain uses TRBV4-2 with TRBJ2-2, with 9 nucleotides matching TRBD2. With 4 bases clipped from V and 3 bases from J, the junction kept 3 bases outside the gene matches. CDR1 LGHNA and CDR2 YNFKEQ come from the germline V gene. CDR3 length: 15 residues. The CDR3 sequence: CASSPGLAYTGELFF. Here the CDR3 DNA reads TGTGCCAGCAGCCCGGGACTAGCCTACACCGGGGAGCTGTTTTTT.

The table lists this clonotype with many counts. V and J are TRBV28 and TRBJ2-5; weak D call: TRBD1 (6 bases). V lost 3 bases and J lost 9, with 14 bases in between. CDR3 length: 13 residues. CDR1 is MDHEN, CDR2 SYDVKM, per germline. CDR3 region: CASSFPSPGAQYF. CDR3 nucleotide sequence: TGTGCCAGCAGTTTTCCCTCACCAGGGGCCCAGTACTTC.

There are a few counts of this clonotype. The V call is TRBV30, the J call TRBJ2-2; D remains ambiguous. V was shortened by 5 bases and J by 5 bases, with 9 bases between the two germline ends. Germline values: CDR1 GTSNPN, CDR2 SVGIG (reference sequence). This CDR3 is 12 amino acids long. CDR3 sequence reads: CAWLGPTGELFF. The CDR3 coding sequence is TGTGCCTGGCTCGGTCCAACCGGGGAGCTGTTTTTT.

The V gene is TRBV12-3 or TRBV12-4, the J gene TRBJ2-2, with a possible D match to TRBD2 (5 bases). V was trimmed by 1 base and J by 4 bases, leaving 10 bases between them. This CDR3 region has 15 residues. In DNA, the CDR3 is TGTGCCAGCAGTTTAGTCTCGGGGAGCACCGGGGAGCTGTTTTTT. Translation gives CASSLVSGSTGELFF.

This clonotype was counted ten times or more. The gene calls are TRBV10-3 and TRBJ1-2; perhaps TRBD1 as D (5 bases). This CDR3 contains 12 residues. Trimming took off 10 bases at V and 5 bases at J, with 14 bases between the two ends. Germline V CDR1 and CDR2: ENHRY, SYGVKD. CDR3 sequence (DNA): TGTGCCACGCGCCCAGGGTCTTATGGCTACACCTTC. It translates to CATRPGSYGYTF.

This clonotype has a count of ten or more. This rearrangement joins TRBV7-6 to TRBJ2-7; 10 nucleotides match TRBD2. CDR1 is SGHVS and CDR2 is FNYEAQ in the germline V gene. The trim removed 4 bases at V and 4 bases at J, leaving 10 bases unmatched. The CDR3 is 16 residues long. CDR3 sequence: CASSSSPTSGYYEQYF. In DNA, the CDR3 is TGTGCCAGCAGCTCTTCCCCGACTAGCGGGTATTACGAGCAGTACTTC.

The chain is built from TRBV5-1 and TRBJ2-2, with 9 nucleotides matching TRBD2. The length of the CDR3 is 15 residues. The ends lost 5 bases at V and 6 bases at J; junction bases unmatched: 8. Germline CDR1 is SGHRS and CDR2 is YFSETQ. The CDR3 loop is CASRSASGAPGELFF. CDR3 in DNA: TGCGCCAGCAGATCCGCTAGCGGGGCCCCCGGGGAGCTGTTTTTT.

This sequence joins TRBV6-5 and TRBJ2-1; TRBD2 agrees at 9 bases. V lost 0 bases to trimming and J lost 5 bases; unmatched junction nucleotides: 8. Germline assignment: CDR1 MNHEY and CDR2 SVGAGI. The length of the CDR3 is 17 residues. The CDR3 here is CASSYSPASGMHNEQFF. The CDR3 nucleotides read TGTGCCAGCAGTTACTCCCCGGCTAGCGGGATGCACAATGAGCAGTTCTTC.

This clonotype was observed a few times. The V and J genes are TRBV25-1 and TRBJ1-1, with D unclear. The V end was cut by 3 bases, the J end by 0 bases, with 8 bases between. This CDR3 contains 14 residues. Germline-derived CDR1 and CDR2 are MGHDK and SYGVNS. The CDR3, as DNA: TGTGCCAGCAGTGAGACCACCATGAACACTGAAGCTTTCTTT. It yields the protein CASSETTMNTEAFF.

J is TRBJ1-1 and V is TRBV6-5; D may be TRBD1 (6 bases). CDR1 and CDR2 (germline): MNHEY, SVGAGI. Trimming left V 4 bases short and J 1 base short, with 10 bases between. CDR3 size: 14 residues. The CDR3 nucleotides are TGTGCCAGCAGTTTCGCGGGACAGAACACTGAAGCTTTCTTT. Translating gives CASSFAGQNTEAFF.

V usage is TRBV9 and J usage is TRBJ2-1; TRBD2 matches at 10 bases. CDR1 is SGDLS and CDR2 is YYNGEE in the germline V gene. The CDR3 loop spans 15 amino acids. V lost 0 bases, J lost 6 bases, and 3 bases stayed unmatched. CDR3 sequence: CASSVVSGGSNEQFF. The CDR3 coding sequence is TGTGCCAGCAGCGTAGTTAGCGGGGGGAGCAATGAGCAGTTCTTC. The full variable domain, its missing parts supplied by reference TRBV9 and TRBJ2-1, is DSGVTQTPKHLITATGQRVTLRCSPRSGDLSVYWYQQSLDQGLQFLIQYYNGEERAKGNILERFSAQQFPDLHSELNLSSLELGDSALYFCASSVVSGGSNEQFFGPGTRLTVL.

This clonotype showed up many times. The chain employs TRBV6-1 and TRBJ1-1; 7 bases map to TRBD1. After removal of 1 base from V and 4 bases from J, the junction contained 3 bases not matched to a gene. From germline, CDR1 is MNHNS and CDR2 SASEGT. The CDR3 has 14 amino acids. For the CDR3, the DNA is TGTGCCAGCAGTGAAGGACAGGGTGCCACTGAAGCTTTCTTT. Its protein product is CASSEGQGATEAFF.

This rearrangement joins TRBV19 to TRBJ1-2; 8 bases agree with TRBD1. This CDR3 has 12 amino acids. Losses at the gene ends were 7 bases for V and 5 bases for J; bases not matched to a gene: 3. Germline V gene data show CDR1 as LNHDA and CDR2 as SQIVND (reference sequence). CDR3 sequence reads: CASTGQVYGYTF. The CDR3 nucleotides are TGTGCCAGTACGGGACAGGTTTATGGCTACACCTTC.

This sequence joins TRBV7-9 and TRBJ2-7, with D unclear. This CDR3 region has 13 residues. Per germline, CDR1 SEHNR and CDR2 FQNEAQ (reference sequence). Trimming cost V 4 bases and J 0 bases, with 7 bases left between them. The CDR3 sequence: CASSSPDSYEQYF. The CDR3 DNA is TGTGCCAGCAGCTCCCCAGACTCCTACGAGCAGTACTTC.